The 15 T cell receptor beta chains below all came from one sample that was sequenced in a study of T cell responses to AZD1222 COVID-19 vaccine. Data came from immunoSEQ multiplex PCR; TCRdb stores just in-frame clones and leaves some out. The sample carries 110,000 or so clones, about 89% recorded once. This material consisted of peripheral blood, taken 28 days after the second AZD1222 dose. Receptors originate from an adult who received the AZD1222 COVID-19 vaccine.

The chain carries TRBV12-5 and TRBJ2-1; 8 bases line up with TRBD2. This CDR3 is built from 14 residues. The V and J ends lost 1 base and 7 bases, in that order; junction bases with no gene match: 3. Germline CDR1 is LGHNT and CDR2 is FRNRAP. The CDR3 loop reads CASGLAGGRNEQFF. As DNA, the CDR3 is TGTGCTAGTGGTTTGGCGGGGGGGCGGAATGAGCAGTTCTTC.

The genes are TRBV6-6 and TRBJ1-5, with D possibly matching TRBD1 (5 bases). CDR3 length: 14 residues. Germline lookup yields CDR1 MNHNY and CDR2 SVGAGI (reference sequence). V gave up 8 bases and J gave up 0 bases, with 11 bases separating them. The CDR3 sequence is CASLRGDSNQPQHF. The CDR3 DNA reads TGTGCCAGCCTACGAGGGGATAGCAATCAGCCCCAGCATTTT.

CDR3 loop: CASSRGGFTKNIQYF. The CDR3, as DNA: TGTGCCAGCAGTCGAGGGGGATTTACCAAAAACATTCAGTACTTC. This rearrangement joins TRBV6-5 to TRBJ2-4, with D possibly matching TRBD1 (6 bases). This CDR3 has 15 residues. V was clipped by 5 bases and J by 2 bases, with 13 bases between them. The germline V gene has CDR1 MNHEY and CDR2 SVGAGI.

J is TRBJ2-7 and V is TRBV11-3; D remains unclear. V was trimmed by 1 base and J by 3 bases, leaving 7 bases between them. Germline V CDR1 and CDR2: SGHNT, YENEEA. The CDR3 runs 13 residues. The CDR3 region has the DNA TGTGCCAGCAGCTTAGCAGGAGTCTACGAGCAGTACTTC. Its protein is CASSLAGVYEQYF.

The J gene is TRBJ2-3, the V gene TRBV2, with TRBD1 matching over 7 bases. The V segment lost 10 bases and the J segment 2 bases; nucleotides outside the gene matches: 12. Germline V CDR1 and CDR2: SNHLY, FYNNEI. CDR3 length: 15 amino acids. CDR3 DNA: TGTGCCATCACGTTACAGGGGTACGCCACAGATACGCAGTATTTT. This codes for CAITLQGYATDTQYF.

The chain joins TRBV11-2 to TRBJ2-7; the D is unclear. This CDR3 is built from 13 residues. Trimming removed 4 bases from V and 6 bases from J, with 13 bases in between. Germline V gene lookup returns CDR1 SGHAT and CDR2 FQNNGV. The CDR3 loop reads CASSSFPLLEQYF. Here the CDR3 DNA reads TGTGCCAGCAGCTCCTTCCCCTTGCTCGAGCAGTACTTC. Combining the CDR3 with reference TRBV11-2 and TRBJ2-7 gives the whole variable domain EAGVAQSPRYKIIEKRQSVAFWCNPISGHATLYWYQQILGQGPKLLIQFQNNGVVDDSQLPKDRFSAERLKGVDSTLKIQPAKLEDSAVYLCASSSFPLLEQYFGPGTRLTVT.

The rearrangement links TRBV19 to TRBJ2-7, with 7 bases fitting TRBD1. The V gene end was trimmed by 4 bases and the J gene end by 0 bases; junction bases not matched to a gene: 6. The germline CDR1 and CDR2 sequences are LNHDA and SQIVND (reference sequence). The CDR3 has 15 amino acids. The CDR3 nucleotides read TGTGCCAGTAGTACAAGGGACAGCAGCTCCTACGAGCAGTACTTC. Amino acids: CASSTRDSSSYEQYF.

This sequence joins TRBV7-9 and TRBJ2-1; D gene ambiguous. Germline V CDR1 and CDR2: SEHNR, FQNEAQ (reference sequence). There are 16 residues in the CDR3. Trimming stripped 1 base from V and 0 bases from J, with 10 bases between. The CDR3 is CASSLVAYVSYNEQFF. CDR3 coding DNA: TGTGCCAGCAGCTTAGTCGCTTATGTCTCCTACAATGAGCAGTTCTTC. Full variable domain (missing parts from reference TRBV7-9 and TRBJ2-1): DTGVSQNPRHKITKRGQNVTFRCDPISEHNRLYWYRQTLGQGPEFLTYFQNEAQLEKSRLLSDRFSAERPKGSFSTLEIQRTEQGDSAMYLCASSLVAYVSYNEQFFGPGTRLTVL.

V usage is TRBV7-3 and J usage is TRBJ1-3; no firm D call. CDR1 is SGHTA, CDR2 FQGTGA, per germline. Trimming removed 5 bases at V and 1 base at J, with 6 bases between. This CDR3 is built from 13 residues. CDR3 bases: TGTGCCAGCAGCCCCCCTTCTGGAAACACCATATATTTT. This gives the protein CASSPPSGNTIYF.

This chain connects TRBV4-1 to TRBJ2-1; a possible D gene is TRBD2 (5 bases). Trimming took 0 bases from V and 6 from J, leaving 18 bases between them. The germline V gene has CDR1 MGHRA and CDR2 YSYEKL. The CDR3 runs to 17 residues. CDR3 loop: CASSQDFVYEGFNEQFF. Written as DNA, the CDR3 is TGCGCCAGCAGCCAAGATTTTGTGTACGAGGGCTTCAATGAGCAGTTCTTC.

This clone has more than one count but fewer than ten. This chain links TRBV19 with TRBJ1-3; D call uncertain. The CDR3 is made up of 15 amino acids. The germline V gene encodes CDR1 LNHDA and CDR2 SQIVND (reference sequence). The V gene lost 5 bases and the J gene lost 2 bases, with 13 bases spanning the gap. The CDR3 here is CASSPNHSAGNTIYF. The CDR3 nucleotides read TGTGCCAGTAGTCCGAACCACAGTGCTGGAAACACCATATATTTT.

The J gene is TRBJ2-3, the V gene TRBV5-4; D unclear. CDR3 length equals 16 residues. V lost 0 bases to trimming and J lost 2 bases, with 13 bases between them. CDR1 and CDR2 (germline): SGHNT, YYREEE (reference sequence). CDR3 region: CASSLVHQGPTDTQYF. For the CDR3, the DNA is TGTGCCAGCAGCTTGGTTCACCAAGGTCCCACAGATACGCAGTATTTT.

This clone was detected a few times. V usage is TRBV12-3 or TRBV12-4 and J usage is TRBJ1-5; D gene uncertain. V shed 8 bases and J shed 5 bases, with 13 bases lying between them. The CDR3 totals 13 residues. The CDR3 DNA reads TGTGCCAGCGGTAAGCTACGACATCAGCCCCAGCATTTT. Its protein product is CASGKLRHQPQHF.

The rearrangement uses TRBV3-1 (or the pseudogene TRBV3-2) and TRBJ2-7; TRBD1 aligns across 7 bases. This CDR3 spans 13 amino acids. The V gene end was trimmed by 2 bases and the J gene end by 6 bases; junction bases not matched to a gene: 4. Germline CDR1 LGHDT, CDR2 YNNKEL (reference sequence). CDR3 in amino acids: CASSQYRGGEQYF. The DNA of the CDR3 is TGTGCCAGCAGCCAATACAGGGGCGGCGAGCAGTACTTC.

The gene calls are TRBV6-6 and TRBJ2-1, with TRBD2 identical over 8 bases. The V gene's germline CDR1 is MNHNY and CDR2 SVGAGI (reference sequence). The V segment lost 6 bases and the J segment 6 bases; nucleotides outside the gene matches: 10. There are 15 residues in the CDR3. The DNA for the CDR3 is TGTGCCAGCAGCCCCTCGGGAGGGCCCGGCAATGAGCAGTTCTTC. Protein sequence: CASSPSGGPGNEQFF.